This T cell receptor (beta chain) was identified during a study of PD-1 blockade in classical Hodgkin lymphoma. On this clone itself: Its antigen is currently unknown.

Study results and limitations: By C4D1, CD4+ diversity increased significantly, especially in complete responders. A reduction in baseline TCR diversity was reportedly seen in newly diagnosed patients relative to healthy donors. Those achieving complete response showed baseline diversity like newly diagnosed patients.

CDR1 is SEHNR, CDR2 FQNEAQ, per germline (reference sequence). This CDR3 is built from 14 residues. Losses at the gene ends were 1 base for V and 9 bases for J; bases not matched to a gene: 0. Measured with immunoSEQ multiplex PCR; TCRdb has only the in-frame clones, and not every one. The data hold about 58,000 clones, with 75% to 95% observed a single time. Each and every patient relapsed after autologous stem cell transplantation, and patients got differing brentuximab vedotin exposure. This sequence originates from a human donor with classical Hodgkin lymphoma. The input for sequencing was peripheral blood mononuclear cells (PBMCs), taken before the second cycle of nivolumab. The chain joins TRBV7-9 to TRBJ2-1, with TRBD2 identical over 13 bases. CDR3 coding DNA: TGTGCCAGCAGCTTAGGGACTAGCGGGGGTGAGCAGTTCTTC. Translating gives CASSLGTSGGEQFF. Filled out from reference TRBV7-9 and TRBJ2-1, the complete variable domain reads DTGVSQNPRHKITKRGQNVTFRCDPISEHNRLYWYRQTLGQGPEFLTYFQNEAQLEKSRLLSDRFSAERPKGSFSTLEIQRTEQGDSAMYLCASSLGTSGGEQFFGPGTRLTVL.